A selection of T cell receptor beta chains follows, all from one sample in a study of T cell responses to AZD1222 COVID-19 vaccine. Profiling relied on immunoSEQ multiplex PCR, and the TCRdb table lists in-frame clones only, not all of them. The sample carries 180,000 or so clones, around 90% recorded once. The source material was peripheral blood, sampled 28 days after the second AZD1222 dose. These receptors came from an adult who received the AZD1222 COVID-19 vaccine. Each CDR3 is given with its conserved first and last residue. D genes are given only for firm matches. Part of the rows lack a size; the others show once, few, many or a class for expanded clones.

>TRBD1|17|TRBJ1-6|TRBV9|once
TGTGCCAGCAGCGTAGCTCGGGACAGGGGGCAGGGTTCACCCCTCCACTTT
CASSVARDRGQGSPLHF
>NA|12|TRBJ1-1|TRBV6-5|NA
TGTGCCAGCGGGGGGGTCGGAACTGAAGCTTTCTTT
CASGGVGTEAFF
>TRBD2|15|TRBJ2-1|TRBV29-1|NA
TGCAGCGTTGGGCTGTCAACGGGGGGGCCTGGTGAGCAGTTCTTC
CSVGLSTGGPGEQFF
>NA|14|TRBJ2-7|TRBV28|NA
TGTGCCAGCCAGATAGGGGGGGGCAACTACGAGCAGTACTTC
CASQIGGGNYEQYF
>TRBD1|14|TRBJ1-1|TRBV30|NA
TGTGCCTGGAGTGAAAGAGGGAGGACAGGGGCCGCTTTCTTT
CAWSERGRTGAAFF
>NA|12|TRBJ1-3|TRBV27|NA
TGTGCCAGCAGCCACCGGGAGGGCGCCATATATTTT
CASSHREGAIYF
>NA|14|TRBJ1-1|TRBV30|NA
TGTGCCTGGCTGGGTAAAGCTAAGAACACTGAAGCTTTCTTT
CAWLGKAKNTEAFF
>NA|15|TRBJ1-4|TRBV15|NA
TGTGCCACCAGCAGAGATAGGCTTACTAATGAAAAACTGTTTTTT
CATSRDRLTNEKLFF
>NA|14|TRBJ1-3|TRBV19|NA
TGTGCCAGTAGTATAGGACGGATTGGAAACACCATATATTTT
CASSIGRIGNTIYF
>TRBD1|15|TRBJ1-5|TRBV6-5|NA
TGTGCCAGCAGGTCAGGACAGGTTAGCAATCAGCCCCAGCATTTT
CASRSGQVSNQPQHF
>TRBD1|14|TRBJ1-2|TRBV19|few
TGTGCCAGTAGGACGACAGGGAGTTACTATGGCTACACCTTC
CASRTTGSYYGYTF
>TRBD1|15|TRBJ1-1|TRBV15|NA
TGTGCCACCACCCGGGACAGCCAAATGAACACTGAAGCTTTCTTT
CATTRDSQMNTEAFF
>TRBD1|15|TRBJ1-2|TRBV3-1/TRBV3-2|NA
TGTGCCAGCAGCCAAGGAGGGGGCGGCAACTATGGCTACACCTTC
CASSQGGGGNYGYTF
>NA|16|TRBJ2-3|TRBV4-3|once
TGCGCCAGCAGCCAAGCAGTATTATTAGGCACAGATACGCAGTATTTT
CASSQAVLLGTDTQYF
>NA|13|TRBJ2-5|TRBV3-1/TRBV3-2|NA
TGTGCCAGCAGCCAAGATTTGGCGGAGACCCAGTACTTC
CASSQDLAETQYF
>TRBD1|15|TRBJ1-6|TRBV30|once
TGTGCCTGGAAAGGGACAGGGACATATAATTCACCCCTCCACTTT
CAWKGTGTYNSPLHF
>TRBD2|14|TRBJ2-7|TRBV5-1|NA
TGCGCCAGCAGCGTATCTAGCGGGGTCTACGAGCAGTACTTC
CASSVSSGVYEQYF
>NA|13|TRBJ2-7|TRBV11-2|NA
TGTGCCAGCAGCTTATTCGAGGTCAGCGAGCAGTACTTC
CASSLFEVSEQYF
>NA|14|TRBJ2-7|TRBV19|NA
TGTGCCAGTAGTTGGGCGGGAATGGTGGACGAGCAGTACTTC
CASSWAGMVDEQYF
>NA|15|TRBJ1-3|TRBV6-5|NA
TGTGCCAGCAGTTCCCGAGTATTTTCGGGAAACACCATATATTTT
CASSSRVFSGNTIYF
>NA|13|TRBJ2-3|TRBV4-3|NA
TGCGCCAGCAGCCAACAACCGGGAGATACGCAGTATTTT
CASSQQPGDTQYF
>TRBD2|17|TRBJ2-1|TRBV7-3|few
TGTGCCAGCAGCCAGGCTAGCGGGGTCTACTCCTACAATGAGCAGTTCTTC
CASSQASGVYSYNEQFF
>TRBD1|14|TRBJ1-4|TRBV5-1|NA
TGCGCCAGCAGCCTGAGACAGGGGGGAATTGAACTGTTTTTT
CASSLRQGGIELFF
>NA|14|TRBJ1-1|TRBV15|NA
TGTGCCACCAGCAGAGCTCGGGGTAGGACTGAAGCTTTCTTT
CATSRARGRTEAFF
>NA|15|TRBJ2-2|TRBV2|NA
TGTGCCAGCAGCAGCTCGGGGTCCGTCACCGGGGAGCTGTTTTTT
CASSSSGSVTGELFF
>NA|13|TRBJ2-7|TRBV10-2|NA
TGCGCCAGCAGTGAGTCAGGAGTCTACGAGCAGTACTTC
CASSESGVYEQYF
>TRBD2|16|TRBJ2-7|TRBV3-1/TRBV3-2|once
TGTGCCAGCAGCCAAGGTGTTGGACTAGCTTCCTACGAGCAGTACTTC
CASSQGVGLASYEQYF
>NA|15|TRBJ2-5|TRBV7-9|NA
TGTGCCAGCAGCCAAGGGGGGGGTTACCAAGAGACCCAGTACTTC
CASSQGGGYQETQYF
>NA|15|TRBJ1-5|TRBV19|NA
TGTGCCAGTAGTATACGGGGAGACAGTGACCAGCCCCAGCATTTT
CASSIRGDSDQPQHF